The entry below gives a single T cell receptor (beta chain) sequence along with its context. Antigen: not known. Time point here: recipient sample about 28 days before transplant, after cytoreduction. The data derive from a study of T cell clonotyping in hematopoietic cell transplantation. TCRdb's copy holds only in-frame clones and misses some; the assay was immunoSEQ multiplex PCR. The data contain tens of thousands of clones, 86% of them singletons. Regarding the study as a whole: Few recipient clonotypes overlapped donors; over 95% were de novo at given depth.

CDR3 length: 16 residues. CDR1 SGHAT and CDR2 FQNNGV come from the germline V gene. The V and J ends lost 0 bases and 7 bases respectively, with 18 bases between them. Material: peripheral blood mononuclear cells, obtained before stem cell transplant. The clonotype was recovered from a man aged 55 to 69 with biphenotypic leukemia. Some clones in this sample may be carry-over from other donors' samples. This chain connects TRBV11-2 to TRBJ1-2, with D maybe TRBD1 (5 bases). Here the CDR3 DNA reads TGTGCCAGCAGCTTAGATGCAAGGGGAGGAGAGTCTGGCTACACCTTC. This codes for CASSLDARGGESGYTF.